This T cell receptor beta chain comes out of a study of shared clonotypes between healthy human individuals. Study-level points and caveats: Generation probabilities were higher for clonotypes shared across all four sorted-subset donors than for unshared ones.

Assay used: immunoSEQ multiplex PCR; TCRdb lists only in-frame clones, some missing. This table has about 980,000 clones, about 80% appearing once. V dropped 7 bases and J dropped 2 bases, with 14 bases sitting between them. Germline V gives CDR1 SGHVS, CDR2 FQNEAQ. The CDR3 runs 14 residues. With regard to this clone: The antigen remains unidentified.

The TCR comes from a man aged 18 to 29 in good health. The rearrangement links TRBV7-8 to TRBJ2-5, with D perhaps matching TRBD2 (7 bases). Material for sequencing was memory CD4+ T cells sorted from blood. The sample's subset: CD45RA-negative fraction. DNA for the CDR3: TGTGCCAGCATTCTAGGGGGGGGTCAAGAGACCCAGTACTTC. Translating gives CASILGGGQETQYF.